This T cell receptor (beta chain) was obtained from a study of OX40 agonist ivuxolimab in advanced cancers. Sequenced by immunoSEQ multiplex PCR; TCRdb stores in-frame clones only, minus some. The repertoire holds about 22,000 clones, with 70% to 90% as singletons. V was pared by 5 bases and J by 3 bases, with 20 bases between. The CDR3 runs 16 residues. Germline assignment: CDR1 LNHNV and CDR2 YYDKDF (reference sequence). The origin of this receptor is an adult with an advanced solid tumor such as melanoma, head and neck, liver or kidney cancer. V gene TRBV15 combines with J gene TRBJ2-7, with D possibly being TRBD1 or TRBD2 (6 bases each). Source: CD4+ or CD8+ T cells sorted from blood, taken in a trial of the OX40 agonist ivuxolimab. In DNA form, the CDR3 reads TGTGCCACCAGCGGAGGGACCGGACAAGGGGGCTACGAGCAGTACTTC. It specifies CATSGGTGQGGYEQYF.